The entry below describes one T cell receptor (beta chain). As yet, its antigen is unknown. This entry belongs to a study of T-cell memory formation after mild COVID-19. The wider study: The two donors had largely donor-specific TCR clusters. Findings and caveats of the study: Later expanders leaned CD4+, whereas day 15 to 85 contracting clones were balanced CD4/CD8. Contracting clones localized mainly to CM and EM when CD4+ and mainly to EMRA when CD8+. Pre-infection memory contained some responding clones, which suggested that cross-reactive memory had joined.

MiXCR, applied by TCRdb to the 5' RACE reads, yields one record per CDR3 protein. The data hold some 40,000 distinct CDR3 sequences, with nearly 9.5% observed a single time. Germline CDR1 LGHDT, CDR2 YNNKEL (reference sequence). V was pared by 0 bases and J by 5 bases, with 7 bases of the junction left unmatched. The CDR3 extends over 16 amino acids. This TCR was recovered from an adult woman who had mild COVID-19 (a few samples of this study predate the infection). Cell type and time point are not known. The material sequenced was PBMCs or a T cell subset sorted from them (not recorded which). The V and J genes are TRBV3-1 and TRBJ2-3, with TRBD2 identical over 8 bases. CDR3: CASSQDRVAGGDTQYF. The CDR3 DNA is TGTGCCAGCAGCCAAGATCGAGTCGCGGGGGGAGATACGCAGTATTTT.